This T cell receptor beta chain was recorded in a study of CD8 T cells in Susac syndrome. The study's findings and limits: As the study acknowledged, the number of individuals in its TCR sequencing and HLA analysis was relatively small.

This CDR3 is 15 amino acids long. CDR1 and CDR2 (germline): MDHEN, SYDVKM. The trim removed 6 bases at V and 1 base at J, leaving 8 bases unmatched. Each multiple sclerosis control was a treatment-naive patient with relapsing-remitting disease that was either stable or active. Reverse transcription of roughly 0.5 to 1 ug RNA used random hexamers. Amplification of TCR beta CDR3 spanned 54 Vbeta and 13 Jbeta via immunoSEQ multiplex PCR. TCRdb reprocessed the immunoSEQ multiplex PCR reads with MiXCR, giving one entry per CDR3 protein. This sample has under 250,000 distinct CDR3 sequences, with around 93% found just once. Of note for this clonotype: The antigen is not known.

Sequenced: CD4+ T cells from PBMCs. V usage is TRBV28 and J usage is TRBJ2-5; 7 nucleotides agree with TRBD1. The origin of this receptor is a human donor with multiple sclerosis. The CDR3 nucleotides are TGTGCCAGCAGCGTCGGACAGGCGGGCCAAGAGACCCAGTACTTC. Translation gives CASSVGQAGQETQYF.